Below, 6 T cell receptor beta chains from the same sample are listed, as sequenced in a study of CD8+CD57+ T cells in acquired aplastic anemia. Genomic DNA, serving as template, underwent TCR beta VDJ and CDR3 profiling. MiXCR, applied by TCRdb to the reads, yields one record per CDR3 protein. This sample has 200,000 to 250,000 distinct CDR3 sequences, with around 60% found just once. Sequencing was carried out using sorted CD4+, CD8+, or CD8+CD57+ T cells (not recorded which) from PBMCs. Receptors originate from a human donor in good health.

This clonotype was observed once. CDR3 in amino acids: CASSPRLAGEQQFF. CDR3 DNA: TGTGCCAGCAGCCCGCGACTAGCGGGGGAGCAGCAGTTCTTC. The rearrangement links TRBV14 to TRBJ2-1; 12 bases are shared with TRBD2. Germline V gives CDR1 SGHDN, CDR2 FVKESK. CDR3 size: 14 residues. V trimming: 4 bases; J trimming: 11 bases; junction bases outside the gene matches: 6.

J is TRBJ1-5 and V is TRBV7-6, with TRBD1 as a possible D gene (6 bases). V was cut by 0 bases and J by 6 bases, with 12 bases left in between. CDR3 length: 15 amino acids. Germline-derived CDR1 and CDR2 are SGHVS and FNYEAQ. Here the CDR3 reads CASSLATGLGQPQHF. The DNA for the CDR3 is TGTGCCAGCAGCTTAGCTACAGGGTTGGGTCAGCCCCAGCATTTT.

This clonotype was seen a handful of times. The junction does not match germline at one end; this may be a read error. The CDR3 sequence is CSVEAVGETSYEQYF. The CDR3 DNA reads TGCAGCGTCGAAGCAGTAGGGGAGACGTCCTACGAGCAGTACTTC. V usage is TRBV29-1 and J usage is TRBJ2-7; the D gene could be TRBD1 or TRBD2 (5 bases each). Germline V gene lookup returns CDR1 SQVTM and CDR2 ANQGSEA. The CDR3 totals 15 residues.

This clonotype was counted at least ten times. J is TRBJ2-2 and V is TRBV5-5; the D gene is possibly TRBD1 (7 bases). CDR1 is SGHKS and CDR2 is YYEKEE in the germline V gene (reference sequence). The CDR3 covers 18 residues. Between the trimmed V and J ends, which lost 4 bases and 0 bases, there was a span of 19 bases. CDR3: CASSQDAGGISNTGELFF. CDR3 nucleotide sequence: TGTGCCAGCAGCCAGGATGCAGGGGGGATCTCGAACACCGGGGAGCTGTTTTTT.

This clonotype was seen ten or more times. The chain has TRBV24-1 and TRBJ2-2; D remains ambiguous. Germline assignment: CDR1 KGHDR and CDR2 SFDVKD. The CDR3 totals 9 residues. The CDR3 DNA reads TGTGCGAACACCGGGGAGCTGTTTTTT. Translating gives CANTGELFF.

The CDR3 DNA follows: TGTGCCAGCAGCATCCGGGACAGCACCAACTATGGCTACACCTTC. This codes for CASSIRDSTNYGYTF. V gene TRBV7-9 combines with J gene TRBJ1-2; TRBD1 aligns across 7 bases. Per the germline V gene, CDR1 is SEHNR and CDR2 is FQNEAQ (reference sequence). J was trimmed by 2 bases and V by 5 bases; bases with no gene match: 8. This CDR3 has 15 amino acids.